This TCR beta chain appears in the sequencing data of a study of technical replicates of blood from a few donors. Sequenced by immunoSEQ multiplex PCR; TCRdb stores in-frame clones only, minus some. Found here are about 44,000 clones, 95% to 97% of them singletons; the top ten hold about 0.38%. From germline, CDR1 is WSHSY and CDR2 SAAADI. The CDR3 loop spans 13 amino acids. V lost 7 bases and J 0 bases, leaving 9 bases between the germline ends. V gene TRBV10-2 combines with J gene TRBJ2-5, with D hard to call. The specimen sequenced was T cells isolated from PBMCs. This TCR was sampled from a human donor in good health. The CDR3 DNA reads TGCGCCAGCACCCTCCGGGACCAAGAGACCCAGTACTTC. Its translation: CASTLRDQETQYF.